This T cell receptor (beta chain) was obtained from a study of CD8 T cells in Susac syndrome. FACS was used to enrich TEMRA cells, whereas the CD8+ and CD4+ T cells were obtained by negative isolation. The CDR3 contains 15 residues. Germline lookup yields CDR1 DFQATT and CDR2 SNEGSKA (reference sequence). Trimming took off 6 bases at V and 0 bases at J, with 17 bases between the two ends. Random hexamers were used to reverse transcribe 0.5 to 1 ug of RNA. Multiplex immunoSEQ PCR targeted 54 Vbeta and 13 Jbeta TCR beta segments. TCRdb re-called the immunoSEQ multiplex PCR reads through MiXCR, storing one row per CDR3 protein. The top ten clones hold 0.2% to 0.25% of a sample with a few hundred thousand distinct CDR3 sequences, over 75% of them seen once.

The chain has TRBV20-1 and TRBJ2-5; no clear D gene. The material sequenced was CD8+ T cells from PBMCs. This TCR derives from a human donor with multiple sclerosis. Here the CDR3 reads CSASDTSAYQETQYF. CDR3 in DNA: TGCAGTGCCAGCGACACTTCTGCGTACCAAGAGACCCAGTACTTC.